This is a list of T cell receptor beta chains from one sample in a study of T cell clonotyping in hematopoietic cell transplantation. Clones were sequenced by immunoSEQ multiplex PCR, and TCRdb holds only the in-frame ones, with some missing. The sample holds about 27,000 clones; over 60% are singletons and the top ten take about 6%. Sequences were derived from peripheral blood mononuclear cells, sampled before stem cell transplant. Receptors originate from a man in his fifties with myelodysplastic syndrome. Some clones in this sample may be carry-over from other donors' samples. Both conserved end residues are part of each CDR3. The order of the fields is CDR3 protein, V gene, J gene.

CDR3 protein: CASRMTSGSSYEQYF
V gene: TRBV6-5
J gene: TRBJ2-7

CDR3 protein: CASTGQTTYEQYF
V gene: TRBV27
J gene: TRBJ2-7

CDR3 protein: CAWSGGWNTGELFF
V gene: TRBV30
J gene: TRBJ2-2

CDR3 protein: CASSRTANEKLFF
V gene: TRBV5-6
J gene: TRBJ1-4

CDR3 protein: CASSLNLVGNTIYF
V gene: TRBV11-2
J gene: TRBJ1-3

CDR3 protein: CASRLPPGELFF
V gene: TRBV5-1
J gene: TRBJ2-2

CDR3 protein: CASSPTGFNQPQHF
V gene: TRBV25-1
J gene: TRBJ1-5

CDR3 protein: CASSEGLGGETQYF
V gene: TRBV5-1
J gene: TRBJ2-5

CDR3 protein: CATRTSDNSPLHF
V gene: TRBV19
J gene: TRBJ1-6

CDR3 protein: CASSLATAGYYEQYF
V gene: TRBV11-1
J gene: TRBJ2-7

CDR3 protein: CAWSGTVAFATNEKLFF
V gene: TRBV30
J gene: TRBJ1-4

CDR3 protein: CASSYDSGGHYEQYF
V gene: TRBV6-6
J gene: TRBJ2-7